This TCR beta chain is from a study of T-cell memory formation after mild COVID-19. Findings and caveats of the study: The study found balanced CD4/CD8 in clones contracting day 15 to 85 and a CD4+ lean in later expanders.

About this clonotype itself: Its antigen is not known.

The germline V gene has CDR1 KGHSH and CDR2 LQKENI. V shed 9 bases, J shed 1 base, and the junction held 11 bases outside the gene matches. The CDR3 has 17 residues. A 5'RACE reaction primed in the constant segment made cDNA libraries of TCR alpha and TCR beta, and these carried sample barcodes and UMIs. TCRdb re-analysed the 5' RACE reads in MiXCR, keeping a single row per CDR3 protein. The sample has approximately 450,000 distinct CDR3 sequences; roughly 18% are singletons. The chain carries TRBV18 and TRBJ2-6, with 8 bases matching TRBD1. Sequences were obtained from PBMCs or a T cell subset sorted from them (not recorded which). This TCR derives from an adult woman who had mild COVID-19 (a few samples of this study predate the infection). Cell type and time point are not known. The CDR3 DNA reads as TGTGCCAGTCGTACAGGGGGAAAAGCTTCTGGGGCCAACGTCCTGACTTTC. As protein: CASRTGGKASGANVLTF.